One sample yielded the 7 T cell receptor beta chains listed below, sequenced in a study of blood T cell repertoires in COVID-19. Libraries were prepared by immunoSEQ multiplex PCR; TCRdb keeps only in-frame clonotypes and omits some of them. The table lists just over 150,000 clones, around 92% of them singletons, with more than 4.5% in the top ten. Sequenced material: peripheral blood. All receptors come from a man aged 25 to 45 with COVID-19, enrolled during active disease.

The chain links TRBV25-1 to TRBJ2-2, with 10 bases identical to TRBD1. J was trimmed by 3 bases and V by 10 bases; bases with no gene match: 8. The CDR3 runs 15 residues. CDR1 and CDR2 from the germline V gene are MGHDK and SYGVNS. CDR3 loop: CATTWDRGHTGELFF. CDR3 bases: TGTGCCACCACCTGGGACAGGGGCCACACCGGGGAGCTGTTTTTT.

The chain links TRBV24-1 to TRBJ2-1; 13 bases fit TRBD2. V gave up 0 bases and J gave up 0 bases; unmatched junction bases: 13. The CDR3 runs 22 residues. Germline V lookup: CDR1 KGHDR, CDR2 SFDVKD. The CDR3 nucleotides are TGTGCCACCAGTGATTTGAAAAGGACTAGCGGGAGATTCGGGGGCTCCTACAATGAGCAGTTCTTC. This sequence encodes CATSDLKRTSGRFGGSYNEQFF.

V gene TRBV5-1 combines with J gene TRBJ2-1; weak D call: TRBD1 (6 bases). Trimming took 0 bases from V and 2 from J, leaving 15 bases between them. The CDR3 totals 17 residues. Germline CDR1 reads SGHRS; CDR2 reads YFSETQ. CDR3: CASSLVSSGTTYNEQFF. The CDR3 region has the DNA TGCGCCAGCAGCTTGGTTTCGTCCGGGACAACCTACAATGAGCAGTTCTTC.

The chain has TRBV9 and TRBJ2-2; no clear D gene. Germline CDR1 and CDR2: SGDLS and YYNGEE. The V end was cut by 2 bases, the J end by 5 bases, with 7 bases between. This CDR3 is built from 13 residues. The CDR3 loop reads CASSVAQTGELFF. The DNA for the CDR3 is TGTGCCAGCAGCGTCGCCCAGACCGGGGAGCTGTTTTTT.

This clone is a singleton in its sample. The chain recombines TRBV27 with TRBJ1-6, with a possible D match to TRBD1 (5 bases). The V gene's germline CDR1 is MNHEY and CDR2 SMNVEV (reference sequence). The CDR3 is 17 amino acids. Trimming took 7 bases from V and 8 from J, leaving 24 bases between them. The CDR3 DNA sequence: TGTGCCAGCACCCTATCCTCGGACAATACTTTCCATTCACCCCTCCACTTT. Its translation: CASTLSSDNTFHSPLHF.

The chain carries TRBV21-1 and TRBJ2-5; the table assigns TRBD1, which was not confirmed against the DNA. TRBV21-1 is a known pseudogene. The CDR3 is 16 residues long. CDR3 sequence: CASSKALTGKGETQYF. The CDR3 DNA reads as TGTGCCAGCAGCAAAGCGCTTACAGGGAAAGGGGAGACCCAGTACTTC.

The CDR3 is CASSIARENTEAFF. The CDR3 DNA reads TGTGCCAGTAGTATAGCCCGGGAGAACACTGAAGCTTTCTTT. J is TRBJ1-1 and V is TRBV19; D gene uncertain. V was shortened by 1 base and J by 1 base, with 7 bases between the two germline ends. The V gene's germline CDR1 is LNHDA and CDR2 SQIVND (reference sequence). This CDR3 comprises 14 residues.